The T cell receptor beta chain described here comes from a study of identical twins. Findings and limits, study-wide: Sharing of beta out-of-frame sequences by twins showed a weaker excess. The study drew conclusions from cross-sectional statistical analysis, not from following the same donors.

Donors were all healthy Caucasians. With 5 bases clipped from V and 5 bases from J, the junction kept 3 bases outside the gene matches. Germline V gives CDR1 SGHAT, CDR2 FQNNGV. CDR3 length: 12 residues. Comment on this clonotype: Antigen: not known.

One entry per CDR3 protein results from TCRdb running MiXCR on the 5' RACE reads. The profile covers around 960,000 distinct CDR3 sequences, with over 9% appearing a single time and around 1.5% taken by the ten largest. The same sample was also used in a study of yellow fever vaccine responses in identical twins. That work contributes: Reportedly, the response of twins' T cells to the vaccine seemed partly convergent, partly personalized.

The chain joins TRBV11-2 to TRBJ2-7; 7 positions match TRBD2. Sample: PBMCs. The sequence derives from a woman aged 18-29 years in good health. CDR3 residues: CASSVGRHEQYV. Here the CDR3 DNA reads TGTGCCAGCAGCGTCGGGAGGCACGAGCAGTACGTC.